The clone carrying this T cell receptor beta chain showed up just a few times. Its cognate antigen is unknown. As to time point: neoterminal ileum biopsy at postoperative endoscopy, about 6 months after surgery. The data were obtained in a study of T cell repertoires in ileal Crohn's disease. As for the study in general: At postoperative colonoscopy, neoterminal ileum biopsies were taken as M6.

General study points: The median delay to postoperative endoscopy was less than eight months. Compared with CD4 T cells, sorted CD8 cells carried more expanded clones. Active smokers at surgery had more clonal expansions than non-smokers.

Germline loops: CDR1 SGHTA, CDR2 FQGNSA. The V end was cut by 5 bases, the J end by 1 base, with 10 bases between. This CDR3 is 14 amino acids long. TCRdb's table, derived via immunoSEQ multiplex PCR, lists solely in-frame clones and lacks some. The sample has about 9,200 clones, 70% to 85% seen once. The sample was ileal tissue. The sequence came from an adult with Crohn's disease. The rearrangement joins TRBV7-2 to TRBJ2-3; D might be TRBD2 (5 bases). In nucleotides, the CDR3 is TGTGCCAGCAGCCGGAGTAGCGGCACAGATACGCAGTATTTT. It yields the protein CASSRSSGTDTQYF.